The source of this TCR beta chain is a study of radiation and T cells in renal cell carcinoma (dated by TCRdb to 2018 to 2021). Regarding the research as a whole: A total of roughly 53 samples underwent TCR beta sequencing, made up of 25 or so tumors and roughly 27 peripheral blood samples. The last blood draw occurred 4 weeks after radiation, at the same time as nephrectomy. Across all 53 samples, several million unique CDR3 nucleotide sequences encoding roughly 2,800,000 unique CDR3 amino acid sequences were identified. Beyond this particular receptor, the publication reports: Tracking of blood repertoire dynamics stopped at about 4 weeks after treatment, with no follow-up past that point. Because the trial had a single-armed design, the trial could not examine how radiation dose or scheduling affected the TCR repertoire. Because no pretreatment tumor biopsies were available, whether clonotypes were present in the tumor at baseline could not be determined. An increase in top tumor clonotypes in blood was observed from baseline to 2 weeks post-radiation, followed by contraction by 4 weeks, which was taken to suggest transient expansion of tumor-resident clones.

The time point tag for this specimen amounts to: blood 4 weeks post-SBRT, at nephrectomy. The sample's treatment or condition label is to be understood as: 15 Gy SBRT to primary tumor, nephrectomy 4 weeks later. The samples were drawn from a clinical trial, where primary renal cell carcinomas were treated with 15 Gy of stereotactic body radiation therapy and then removed by nephrectomy 4 weeks afterward. To track tumor-enriched clonotypes, serial peripheral blood was sampled from radiation-treated patients at baseline and at 2 weeks and 4 weeks after SBRT. All patients had renal cell carcinoma with clear cell pathology. The QIAamp DNA Blood Mini Kit (Qiagen) was used to prepare genomic DNA for TCR sequencing. The analyses included only samples that passed all quality control checks. Looking up the germline V gene yields CDR1 SQVTM and CDR2 ANQGSEA. Trimmed from V: 2 bases; trimmed from J: 4 bases; junction bases lacking a gene match: 6. Including cysteine and phenylalanine, the CDR3 has 15 amino acids. Kept here is only the CDR3 DNA, which spans 45 bases and is read in frame from base 1.

A single count supports this clone. Its antigen remains undetermined. It has no much larger one-base neighbor in the sample; base qualities were not kept. The immunoSEQ kit was used, according to the manufacturer's recommendations, to generate TCR beta libraries from genomic DNA. For library preparation, a first multiplex PCR was performed with proprietary primers, followed by a second PCR in which unique barcodes were added, and bead cleanups were performed after each round. A kit-provided positive control reaction and a negative control reaction were included in every sample batch. The final libraries were assessed on an Agilent 4200 TapeStation D1000 ScreenTape, pooled by volume, and quantified by qPCR. Sequencing ran on an Illumina NextSeq500 with a MidOutput 150-cycle cartridge, using 156 Read1 and 15 Index1 cycles with kit custom primers. The pooled library was loaded at 0.75 to 1 pM with a roughly 20% PhiX control spike-in. The original pipeline was this. The vendor-processed data were analyzed in R, and a clonotype was defined as all T cells that share the same CDR3 nucleotide sequence. In the clone abundance analyses, frequencies were normalized to the 10,000 most abundant clones in each sample. Before analysis, public T cell clones were removed, and these numbered fewer than six per sample on average. Tumor-enriched clonotypes and baseline blood-enriched clonotypes were defined as those with an abundance difference of at least 32-fold between compartments. A beta-binomial differential abundance model was used to identify clonotypes that were expanded or contracted between blood time points. Tumor-blood repertoire similarity was measured with the Baroni-Urbani and Buser coefficient, and groups were compared using two-tailed Wilcoxon tests in R. The clones in this table, taken by TCRdb from immuneACCESS, are in-frame only. Not every clone is retained; where verified, under half of the shortfall comes from an unresolved V gene, and the cause of the rest is unknown. V and J calls and clone size are given by that table; D and trimming were obtained from the DNA. The sample contains just over 95,000 clones, around 83% of them found a single time. Approximately 7.8% of the sample belongs to the ten largest clones.

The V and J segments used are TRBV29-1 and TRBJ2-5; 11 nucleotides in the junction match TRBD1. Sequences were derived from blood, sampled from a patient whose treatment included radiotherapy and nephrectomy. The TCR sequence derives from a man aged 55-75 years with renal cell carcinoma. At the DNA level, the sequence is TGCAGCGTTGAACGGGGGACAGGGGGTATAGAGACCCAGTACTTC. Its protein reads: CSVERGTGGIETQYF.